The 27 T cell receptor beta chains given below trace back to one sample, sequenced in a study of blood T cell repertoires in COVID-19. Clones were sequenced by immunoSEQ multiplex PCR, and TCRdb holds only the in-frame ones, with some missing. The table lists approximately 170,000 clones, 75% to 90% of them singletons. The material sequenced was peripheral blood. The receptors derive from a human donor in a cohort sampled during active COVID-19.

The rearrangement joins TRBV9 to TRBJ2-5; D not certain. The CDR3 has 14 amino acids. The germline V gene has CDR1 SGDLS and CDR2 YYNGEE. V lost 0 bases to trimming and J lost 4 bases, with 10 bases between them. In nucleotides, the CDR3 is TGTGCCAGCAGCGTAGCTGCGATCGGAGAGACCCAGTACTTC. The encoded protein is CASSVAAIGETQYF.

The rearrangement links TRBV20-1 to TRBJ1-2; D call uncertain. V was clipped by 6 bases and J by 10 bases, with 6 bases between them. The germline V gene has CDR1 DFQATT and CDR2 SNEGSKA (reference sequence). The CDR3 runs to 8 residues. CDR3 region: CSANPYTF. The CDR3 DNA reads TGCAGTGCCAATCCCTACACCTTC.

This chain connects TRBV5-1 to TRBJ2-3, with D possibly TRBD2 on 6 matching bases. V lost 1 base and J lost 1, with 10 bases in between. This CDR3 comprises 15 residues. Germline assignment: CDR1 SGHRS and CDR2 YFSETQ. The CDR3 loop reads CASSLSGGGTDTQYF. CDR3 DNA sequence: TGCGCCAGCAGCTTGAGCGGAGGGGGCACAGATACGCAGTATTTT.

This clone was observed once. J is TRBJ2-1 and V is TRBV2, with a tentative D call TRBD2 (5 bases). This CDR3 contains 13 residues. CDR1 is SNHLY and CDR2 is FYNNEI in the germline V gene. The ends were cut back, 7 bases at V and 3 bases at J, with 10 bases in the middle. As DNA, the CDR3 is TGTGCCAGCACTTACCGGGGCTACAATGAGCAGTTCTTC. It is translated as CASTYRGYNEQFF.

The CDR3 sequence is CASRGREKLFF. The CDR3 DNA reads TGTGCCAGCCGAGGGAGAGAAAAACTGTTTTTT. The J gene is TRBJ1-4, the V gene TRBV12-3 or TRBV12-4; D is uncertain. This CDR3 spans 11 amino acids. V shed 8 bases and J shed 8 bases, with 9 bases lying between them.

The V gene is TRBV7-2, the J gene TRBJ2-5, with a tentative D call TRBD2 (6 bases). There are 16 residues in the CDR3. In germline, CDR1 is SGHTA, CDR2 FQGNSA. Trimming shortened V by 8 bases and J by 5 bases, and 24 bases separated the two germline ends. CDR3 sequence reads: CASAGIQAIGWETQYF. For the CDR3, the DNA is TGTGCCAGCGCGGGAATCCAGGCTATAGGGTGGGAGACCCAGTACTTC.

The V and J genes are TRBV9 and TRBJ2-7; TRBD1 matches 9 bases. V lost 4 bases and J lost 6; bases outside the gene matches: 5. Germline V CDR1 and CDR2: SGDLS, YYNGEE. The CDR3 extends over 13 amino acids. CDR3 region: CASSPGTGFEQYF. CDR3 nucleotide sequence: TGTGCCAGCAGCCCGGGGACAGGGTTCGAGCAGTACTTC.

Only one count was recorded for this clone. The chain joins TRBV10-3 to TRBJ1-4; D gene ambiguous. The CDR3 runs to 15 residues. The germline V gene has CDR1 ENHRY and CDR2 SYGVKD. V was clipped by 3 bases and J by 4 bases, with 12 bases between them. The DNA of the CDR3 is TGTGCCATCAGTGATCCCGCCGGACTTAATGAAAAACTGTTTTTT. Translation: CAISDPAGLNEKLFF.

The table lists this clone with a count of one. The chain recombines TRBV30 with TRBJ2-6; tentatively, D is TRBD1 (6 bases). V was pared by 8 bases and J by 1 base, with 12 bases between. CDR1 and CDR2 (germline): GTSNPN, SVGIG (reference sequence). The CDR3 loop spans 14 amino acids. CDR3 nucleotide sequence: TGTGCCGGAAATACAGGGTCTGGGGCCAACGTCCTGACTTTC. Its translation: CAGNTGSGANVLTF. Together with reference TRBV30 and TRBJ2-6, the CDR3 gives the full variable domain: SQTIHQWPATLVQPVGSPLSLECTVEGTSNPNLYWYRQAAGRGLQLLFYSVGIGQISSEVPQNLSASRPQDRQFILSSKKLLLSDSGFYLCAGNTGSGANVLTFGAGSRLTVL.

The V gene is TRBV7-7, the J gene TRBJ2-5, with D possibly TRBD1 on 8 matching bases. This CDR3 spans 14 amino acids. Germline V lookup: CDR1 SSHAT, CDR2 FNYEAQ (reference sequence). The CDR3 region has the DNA TGTGCTAGCGGCTCTAACAGGGGGGGAGAGACCCAGTACTTC. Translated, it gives CASGSNRGGETQYF.

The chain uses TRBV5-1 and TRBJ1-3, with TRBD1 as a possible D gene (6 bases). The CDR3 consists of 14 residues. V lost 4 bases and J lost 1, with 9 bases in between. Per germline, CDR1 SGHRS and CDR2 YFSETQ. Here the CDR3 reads CASSRDTSGNTIYF. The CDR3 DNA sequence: TGCGCCAGCAGCCGGGACACATCTGGAAACACCATATATTTT.

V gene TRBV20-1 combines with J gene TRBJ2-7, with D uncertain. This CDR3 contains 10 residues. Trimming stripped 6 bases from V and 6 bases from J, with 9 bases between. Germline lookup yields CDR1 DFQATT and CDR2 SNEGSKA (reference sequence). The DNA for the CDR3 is TGCAGTGCCGAGGATCTCGAGCAGTACTTC. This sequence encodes CSAEDLEQYF.

The CDR3 region has the DNA TGTGCCAGCAGTCTAAAAGGGGGAGGACAGGGAATAGGCTATGGCTACACCTTC. Translated, it gives CASSLKGGGQGIGYGYTF. This rearrangement joins TRBV27 to TRBJ1-2, with 8 bases that match TRBD1. CDR1 and CDR2 (germline): MNHEY, SMNVEV (reference sequence). The CDR3 has 18 amino acids. V was pared by 5 bases and J by 4 bases, with 18 bases of the junction left unmatched.

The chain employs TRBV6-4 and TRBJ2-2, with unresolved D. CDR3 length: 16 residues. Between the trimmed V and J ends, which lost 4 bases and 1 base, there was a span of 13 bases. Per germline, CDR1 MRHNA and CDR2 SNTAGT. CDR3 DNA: TGTGCCAGCAGTGTTTCGGCAGGTGTGAACACCGGGGAGCTGTTTTTT. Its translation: CASSVSAGVNTGELFF.

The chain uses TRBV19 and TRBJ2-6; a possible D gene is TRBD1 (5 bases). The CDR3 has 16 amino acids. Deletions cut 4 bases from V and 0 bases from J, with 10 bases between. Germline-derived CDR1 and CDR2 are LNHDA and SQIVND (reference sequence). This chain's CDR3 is CASSTGHPSGANVLTF. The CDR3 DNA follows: TGTGCCAGTAGTACTGGACACCCCTCTGGGGCCAACGTCCTGACTTTC.

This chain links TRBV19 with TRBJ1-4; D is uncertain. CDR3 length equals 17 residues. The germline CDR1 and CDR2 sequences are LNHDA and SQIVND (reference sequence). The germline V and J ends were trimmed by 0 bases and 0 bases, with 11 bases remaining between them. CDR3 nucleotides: TGTGCCAGTAGTATAGATCGGGGAAGAGCAACTAATGAAAAACTGTTTTTT. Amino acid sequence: CASSIDRGRATNEKLFF.

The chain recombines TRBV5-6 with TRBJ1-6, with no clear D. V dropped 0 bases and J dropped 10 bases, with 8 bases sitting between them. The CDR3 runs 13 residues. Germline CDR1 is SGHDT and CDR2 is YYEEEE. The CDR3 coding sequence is TGTGCCAGCAGCTTGGCCGAGGGATCACCCCTCCACTTT. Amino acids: CASSLAEGSPLHF.

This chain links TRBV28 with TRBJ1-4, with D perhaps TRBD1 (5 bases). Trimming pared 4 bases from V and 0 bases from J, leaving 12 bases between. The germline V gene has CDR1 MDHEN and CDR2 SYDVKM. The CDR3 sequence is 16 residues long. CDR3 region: CASSSPGGTTNEKLFF. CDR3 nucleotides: TGTGCCAGCAGTTCCCCGGGGGGGACAACTAATGAAAAACTGTTTTTT.

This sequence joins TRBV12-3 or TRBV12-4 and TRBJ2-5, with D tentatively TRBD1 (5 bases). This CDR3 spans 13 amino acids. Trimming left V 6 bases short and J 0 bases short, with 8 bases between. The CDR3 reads CASSAGYQETQYF. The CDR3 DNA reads TGTGCCAGCAGCGCAGGGTACCAAGAGACCCAGTACTTC.

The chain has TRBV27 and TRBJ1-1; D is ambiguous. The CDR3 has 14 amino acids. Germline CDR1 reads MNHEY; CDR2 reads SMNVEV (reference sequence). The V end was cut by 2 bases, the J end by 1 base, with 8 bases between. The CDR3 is CASSLHSPNTEAFF. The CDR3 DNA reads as TGTGCCAGCAGTTTACACAGCCCGAACACTGAAGCTTTCTTT.

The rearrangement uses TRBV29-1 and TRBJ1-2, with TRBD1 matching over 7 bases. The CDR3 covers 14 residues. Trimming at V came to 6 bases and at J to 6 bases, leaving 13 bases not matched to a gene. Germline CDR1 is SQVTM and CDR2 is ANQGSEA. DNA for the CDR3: TGCAGCGTAACGAGGACAGGCCCGTTGGATGGCTACACCTTC. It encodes CSVTRTGPLDGYTF.

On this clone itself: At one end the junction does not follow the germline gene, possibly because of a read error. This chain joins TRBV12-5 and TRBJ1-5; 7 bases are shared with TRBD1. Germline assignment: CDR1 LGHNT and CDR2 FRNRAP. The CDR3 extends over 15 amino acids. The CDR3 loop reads CASGLVLGGKQPQHF. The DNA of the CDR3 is TGTGCTAGTGGTTTGGTACTAGGGGGCAAGCAGCCCCAGCATTTT. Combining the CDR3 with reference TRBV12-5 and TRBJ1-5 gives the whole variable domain DARVTQTPRHKVTEMGQEVTMRCQPILGHNTVFWYRQTMMQGLELLAYFRNRAPLDDSGMPKDRFSAEMPDATLATLKIQPSEPRDSAVYFCASGLVLGGKQPQHFGDGTRLSIL.

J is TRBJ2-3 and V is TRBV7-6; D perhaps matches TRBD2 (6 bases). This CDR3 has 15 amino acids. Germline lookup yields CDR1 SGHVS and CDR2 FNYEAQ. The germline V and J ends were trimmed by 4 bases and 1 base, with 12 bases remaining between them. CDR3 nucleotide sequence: TGTGCCAGCAGCTCAGGCGGGATCGGCACAGATACGCAGTATTTT. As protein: CASSSGGIGTDTQYF.

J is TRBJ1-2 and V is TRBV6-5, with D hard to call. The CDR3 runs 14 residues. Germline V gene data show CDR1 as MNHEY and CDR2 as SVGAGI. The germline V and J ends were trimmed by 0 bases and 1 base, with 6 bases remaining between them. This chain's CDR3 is CASSYSQNNYGYTF. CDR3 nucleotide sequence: TGTGCCAGCAGTTACTCACAGAATAACTATGGCTACACCTTC.

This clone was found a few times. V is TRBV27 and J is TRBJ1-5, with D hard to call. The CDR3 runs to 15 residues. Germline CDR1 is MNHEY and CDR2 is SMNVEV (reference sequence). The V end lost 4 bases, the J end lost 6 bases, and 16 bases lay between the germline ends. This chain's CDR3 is CASSSNTKRGQPQHF. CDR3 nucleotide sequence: TGTGCCAGCAGTTCCAATACGAAACGGGGTCAGCCCCAGCATTTT.

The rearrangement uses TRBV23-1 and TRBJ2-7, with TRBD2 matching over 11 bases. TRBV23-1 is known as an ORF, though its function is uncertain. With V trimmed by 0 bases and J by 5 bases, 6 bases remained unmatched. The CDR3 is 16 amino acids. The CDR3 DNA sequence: TGCGCCAGCAGTCAATCGCAGACTAGCGGGATCGACGAGCAGTACTTC. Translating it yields CASSQSQTSGIDEQYF.

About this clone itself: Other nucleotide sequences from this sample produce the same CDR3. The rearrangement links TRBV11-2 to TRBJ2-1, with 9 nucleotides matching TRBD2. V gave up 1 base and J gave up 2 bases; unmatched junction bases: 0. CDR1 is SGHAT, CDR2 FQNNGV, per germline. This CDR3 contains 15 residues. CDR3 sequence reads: CASSLGLAAYNEQFF. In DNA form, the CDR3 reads TGTGCCAGCAGCTTAGGACTAGCGGCCTACAATGAGCAGTTCTTC.